Each of the 18 T cell receptor beta chains below was sequenced from the same sample in a study of shared clonotypes between healthy human individuals. Naive CD8 cells were CD45RO-negative, positively selected for CCR7, excluding terminally differentiated effector memory CD45RA+ cells. Profiled with immunoSEQ multiplex PCR; TCRdb holds only in-frame clones, not every one. Of around 1,900,000 clones in the sample, roughly 95% are singletons; the top ten hold more than 1.5%. Sequenced: naive CD8+ T cells from PBMCs. The receptors were gathered from a man aged 18 to 29 in good health. Some clones in this sample may be carry-over from other donors' samples.

This sequence joins TRBV4-1 and TRBJ2-7; TRBD2 might be the D (6 bases). Trimming removed 2 bases from V and 6 bases from J, with 14 bases in between. Germline loops: CDR1 MGHRA, CDR2 YSYEKL. There are 14 residues in the CDR3. CDR3 nucleotide sequence: TGCGCCAGCAGCCAATCAGCGGGCGGGTCCGAGCAGTACTTC. Translated, it gives CASSQSAGGSEQYF.

The chain employs TRBV7-9 and TRBJ2-3; no clear D. The CDR3 length is 16 residues. CDR1 and CDR2 from the germline V gene are SEHNR and FQNEAQ (reference sequence). Trimming pared 6 bases from V and 4 bases from J, leaving 20 bases between. The CDR3 DNA reads as TGTGCCAGCAGGCCCCCCGGCCGGAGAGAGGCAGATACGCAGTATTTT. This codes for CASRPPGRREADTQYF.

The rearrangement joins TRBV7-2 to TRBJ2-1; D call uncertain. V lost 5 bases and J 10 bases, leaving 9 bases between the germline ends. CDR1 and CDR2 (germline): SGHTA, FQGNSA. There are 11 residues in the CDR3. For the CDR3, the DNA is TGTGCCAGCAGCCCTTCCGGAGAGCAGTTCTTC. Its translation: CASSPSGEQFF. The entire variable domain, with the rest obtained from reference TRBV7-2 and TRBJ2-1, is as follows: GAGVSQSPSNKVTEKGKDVELRCDPISGHTALYWYRQSLGQGLEFLIYFQGNSAPDKSGLPSDRFSAERTGGSVSTLTIQRTQQEDSAVYLCASSPSGEQFFGPGTRLTVL.

The V call is TRBV27, the J call TRBJ2-3; D is uncertain. Per germline, CDR1 MNHEY and CDR2 SMNVEV (reference sequence). This CDR3 is 14 amino acids long. V was trimmed by 1 base and J by 6 bases, leaving 11 bases between them. This CDR3 reads CASSLLAIKDTQYF. Here the CDR3 DNA reads TGTGCCAGCAGTTTATTGGCCATAAAGGATACGCAGTATTTT.

The chain carries TRBV18 and TRBJ1-2, with 8 bases lining up with TRBD1. CDR1 is KGHSH, CDR2 LQKENI, per germline. The CDR3 loop spans 16 amino acids. V lost 1 base, J lost 3 bases, and 7 bases stayed unmatched. The CDR3 bases are TGTGCCAGCTCACCACGGGCAGGGGGCTCAGACTATGGCTACACCTTC. Its translation: CASSPRAGGSDYGYTF.

The V gene is TRBV27, the J gene TRBJ2-4, with no clear D. Germline values: CDR1 MNHEY, CDR2 SMNVEV (reference sequence). This CDR3 comprises 16 residues. Trimming cost V 5 bases and J 0 bases, with 14 bases left between them. The DNA for the CDR3 is TGTGCCAGCAGTCCCGTCTTAGTTCTAGCCAAAAACATTCAGTACTTC. Amino acids: CASSPVLVLAKNIQYF.

The chain employs TRBV7-2 and TRBJ1-3; D unresolved. The V end lost 4 bases, the J end lost 0 bases, and 16 bases lay between the germline ends. The CDR3 has 17 residues. The germline gives CDR1 SGHTA, CDR2 FQGNSA. In nucleotides, the CDR3 is TGTGCCAGCAGCTACAACACTGGATATTACTCTGGAAACACCATATATTTT. This gives the protein CASSYNTGYYSGNTIYF.

The chain uses TRBV30 and TRBJ2-7; D possibly corresponds to TRBD2 (5 bases). The CDR3 is 11 residues long. The V gene's germline CDR1 is GTSNPN and CDR2 SVGIG (reference sequence). The V end was cut by 3 bases, the J end by 5 bases, with 8 bases between. The CDR3 DNA reads TGTGCCTGGAGCGACGGGGACGAGCAGTACTTC. Encoded protein: CAWSDGDEQYF.

This chain connects TRBV27 to TRBJ2-1; 9 bases are a match to TRBD2. The CDR3 contains 15 residues. Germline V gene data show CDR1 as MNHEY and CDR2 as SMNVEV (reference sequence). J gave up 10 bases and V 4 bases, and 11 bases lay outside the gene matches. CDR3 bases: TGTGCCAGCAGTTCAATAGCGGGAGCCGGAGGAGAGCAGTTCTTC. Translation: CASSSIAGAGGEQFF.

This clone came up a few times. The rearrangement joins TRBV6-1 to TRBJ1-5; the D is unclear. The CDR3 runs to 15 residues. In germline, CDR1 is MNHNS, CDR2 SASEGT. Trimming cost V 7 bases and J 0 bases, with 13 bases left between them. This chain's CDR3 is CASTHTRNSNQPQHF. The CDR3 nucleotides read TGTGCCAGCACCCATACGCGGAATAGCAATCAGCCCCAGCATTTT.

The V call is TRBV5-1, the J call TRBJ1-1; TRBD1 matches at 7 bases. The length of the CDR3 is 13 residues. V lost 4 bases and J lost 5; bases outside the gene matches: 5. Germline CDR1 reads SGHRS; CDR2 reads YFSETQ. Written as DNA, the CDR3 is TGCGCCAGCAGCCAAGGGGGCCGGACTGAAGCTTTCTTT. Its translation: CASSQGGRTEAFF.

DNA of the CDR3: TGTGCCAGCAGCTTGTTAACGGGAGCCTACAATGAGCAGTTCTTC. Translation: CASSLLTGAYNEQFF. The rearrangement joins TRBV5-4 to TRBJ2-1; possible D gene TRBD2, 6 bases. Germline assignment: CDR1 SGHNT and CDR2 YYREEE (reference sequence). Trimming removed 1 base from V and 2 bases from J, with 10 bases in between. This CDR3 region has 15 residues.

The chain joins TRBV27 to TRBJ2-7; D call uncertain. The CDR3 consists of 12 residues. Germline CDR1 is MNHEY and CDR2 is SMNVEV (reference sequence). Trimming removed 6 bases from V and 6 bases from J, with 12 bases in between. CDR3 sequence reads: CASRSQAPEQYF. The DNA for the CDR3 is TGTGCCAGCAGATCTCAGGCGCCCGAGCAGTACTTC.

For this clone: The sample has other DNA sequences that encode this CDR3 too. This chain joins TRBV9 and TRBJ2-7; D call uncertain. The CDR3 runs 13 residues. Germline loops: CDR1 SGDLS, CDR2 YYNGEE. V was pared by 3 bases and J by 0 bases, with 7 bases between. This chain's CDR3 is CASSGTDSYEQYF. CDR3 DNA: TGTGCCAGCAGCGGCACAGACTCCTACGAGCAGTACTTC.

CDR3 sequence (DNA): TGTGCTAGCACTATCGGGACTTTCTACAATGAGCAGTTCTTC. Amino acids: CASTIGTFYNEQFF. The V gene is TRBV12-5, the J gene TRBJ2-1; a possible D gene is TRBD2 (6 bases). The CDR3 totals 14 residues. The V gene lost 9 bases and the J gene lost 3 bases, with 15 bases spanning the gap. From germline, CDR1 is LGHNT and CDR2 FRNRAP.

About this clone itself: This sample also contains other DNA sequences that code for the same CDR3. CDR3 sequence reads: CASSPGRYSGNTIYF. The CDR3 DNA reads as TGCGCCAGCAGCCCCGGACGATACTCTGGAAACACCATATATTTT. The chain carries TRBV4-1 and TRBJ1-3; D is uncertain. Trimming pared 4 bases from V and 0 bases from J, leaving 10 bases between. The CDR3 is 15 amino acids. Germline V CDR1 and CDR2: MGHRA, YSYEKL.

This rearrangement joins TRBV7-9 to TRBJ2-1, with 8 bases fitting TRBD2. Germline trimming cut 5 bases from V and 9 bases from J; bases unmatched to any gene: 6. Germline V gene lookup returns CDR1 SEHNR and CDR2 FQNEAQ (reference sequence). This CDR3 has 13 residues. CDR3 nucleotide sequence: TGTGCCAGCAGCCCGGGGGGGGACTTTGAGCAGTTCTTC. Translated: CASSPGGDFEQFF.

The V and J genes are TRBV10-3 and TRBJ2-7, with TRBD2 identical over 7 bases. With 2 bases clipped from V and 0 bases from J, the junction kept 4 bases outside the gene matches. The germline V gene encodes CDR1 ENHRY and CDR2 SYGVKD. The CDR3 spans 15 residues. As DNA, the CDR3 is TGTGCCATCAGTGAGGGGGGAGGGAACTCCTACGAGCAGTACTTC. Its translation is CAISEGGGNSYEQYF.